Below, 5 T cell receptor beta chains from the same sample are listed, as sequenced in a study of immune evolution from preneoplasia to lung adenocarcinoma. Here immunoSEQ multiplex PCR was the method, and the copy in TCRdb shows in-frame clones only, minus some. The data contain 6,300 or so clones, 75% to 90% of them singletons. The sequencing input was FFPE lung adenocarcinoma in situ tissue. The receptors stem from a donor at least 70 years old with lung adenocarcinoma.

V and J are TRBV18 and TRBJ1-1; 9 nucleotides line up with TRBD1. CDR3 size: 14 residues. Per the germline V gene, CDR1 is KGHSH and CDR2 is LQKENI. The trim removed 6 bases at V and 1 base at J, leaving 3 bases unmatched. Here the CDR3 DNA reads TGTGCCAGCTCCCGACAGGGGGGGAACACTGAAGCTTTCTTT. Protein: CASSRQGGNTEAFF.

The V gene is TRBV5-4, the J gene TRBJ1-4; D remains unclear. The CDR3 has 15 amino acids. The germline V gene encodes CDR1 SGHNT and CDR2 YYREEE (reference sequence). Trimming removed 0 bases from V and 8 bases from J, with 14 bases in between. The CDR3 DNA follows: TGTGCCAGCAGCTTGGCGGGAAACAGCCGCGAAAAACTGTTTTTT. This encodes CASSLAGNSREKLFF.

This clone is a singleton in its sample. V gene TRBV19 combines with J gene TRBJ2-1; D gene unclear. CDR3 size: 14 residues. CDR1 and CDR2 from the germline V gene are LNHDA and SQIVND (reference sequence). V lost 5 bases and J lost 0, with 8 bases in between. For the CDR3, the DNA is TGTGCCAGTAGTCCCAGGAGCTCCTACAATGAGCAGTTCTTC. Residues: CASSPRSSYNEQFF.

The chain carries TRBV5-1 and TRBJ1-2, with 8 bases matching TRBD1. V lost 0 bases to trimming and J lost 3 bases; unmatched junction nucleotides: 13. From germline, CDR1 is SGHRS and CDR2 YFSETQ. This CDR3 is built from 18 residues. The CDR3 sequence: CASSLAGDRIPSHYGYTF. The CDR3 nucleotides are TGCGCCAGCAGCTTGGCGGGGGACAGGATCCCCTCTCACTATGGCTACACCTTC.

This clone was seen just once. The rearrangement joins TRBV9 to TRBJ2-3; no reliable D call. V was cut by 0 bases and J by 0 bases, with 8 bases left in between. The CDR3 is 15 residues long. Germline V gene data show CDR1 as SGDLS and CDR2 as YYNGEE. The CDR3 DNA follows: TGTGCCAGCAGCGTAGACCTATCTAGCACAGATACGCAGTATTTT. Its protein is CASSVDLSSTDTQYF.